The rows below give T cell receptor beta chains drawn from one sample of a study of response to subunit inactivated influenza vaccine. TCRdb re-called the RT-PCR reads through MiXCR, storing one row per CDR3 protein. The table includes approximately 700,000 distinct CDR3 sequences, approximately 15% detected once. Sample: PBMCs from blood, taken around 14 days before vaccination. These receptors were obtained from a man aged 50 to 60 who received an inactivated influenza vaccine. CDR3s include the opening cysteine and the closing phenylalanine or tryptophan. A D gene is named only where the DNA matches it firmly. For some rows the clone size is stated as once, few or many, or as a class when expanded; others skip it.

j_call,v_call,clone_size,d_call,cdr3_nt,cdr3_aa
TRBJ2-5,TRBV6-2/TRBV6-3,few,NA,TGTGCCAGCACTCAATGGACGGGTCGGGAGACCCAGTACTTC,CASTQWTGRETQYF
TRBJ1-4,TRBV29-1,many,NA,TGCAGCGTTGTTGGGGCTGAGAATAATGAAAAACTGTTTTTT,CSVVGAENNEKLFF
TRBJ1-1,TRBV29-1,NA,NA,TGCAGCGTCGCGCAGGGCACCGGGGACACTGAAGCTTTCTTT,CSVAQGTGDTEAFF
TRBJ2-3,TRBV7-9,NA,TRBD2,TGTGCCAGCAGCTTAGTCTTGGCGGGGGACACAGATACGCAGTATTTT,CASSLVLAGDTDTQYF
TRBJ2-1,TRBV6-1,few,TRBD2,TGTGCCAGCAGGGCACCACTTGGCCTAGCGGGAGATCTAGGGCAGTTCTTC,CASRAPLGLAGDLGQFF
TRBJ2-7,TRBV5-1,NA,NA,TGCGCCAGCAGCTTGGCCAGATTTTACGAGCAGTACTTC,CASSLARFYEQYF
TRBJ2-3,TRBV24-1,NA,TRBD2,TGTGCCACCAGTGACCCAAGGACTAGCCTTGATACGCAGTATTTT,CATSDPRTSLDTQYF
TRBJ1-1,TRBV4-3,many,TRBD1,TGCGCCAGCAGCCAAGATTCAGGGGGGGTATCTGAAGCTTTCTTT,CASSQDSGGVSEAFF
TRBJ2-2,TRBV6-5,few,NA,TGTGCCAGCAGTTACGGTCTCGCGGGCCGAAACACCGGGGAGCTGTTTTTT,CASSYGLAGRNTGELFF
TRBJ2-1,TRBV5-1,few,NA,TGCGCCAGCAGCTTCAGCAGATTCAATGAGCAGTTCTTC,CASSFSRFNEQFF
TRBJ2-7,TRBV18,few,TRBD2,TGTGCCAGCTCACCACGGCGGGAGGGCCACGAGCAGTACTTC,CASSPRREGHEQYF
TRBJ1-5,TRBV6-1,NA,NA,TGTGCCAGCAGCAGGGACGGAGGGGGTAGCAATCAGCCCCAGCATTTT,CASSRDGGGSNQPQHF
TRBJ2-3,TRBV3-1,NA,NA,TGTGCCAGCAGCCTAGACAGCCGCACAGATACGCAGTATTTT,CASSLDSRTDTQYF
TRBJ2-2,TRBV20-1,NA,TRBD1,TGCAGTGCTAGATCCAGGGGGCGCACCGGGGAGCTGTTTTTT,CSARSRGRTGELFF
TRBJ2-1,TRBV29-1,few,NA,TGCAGCGTGCTGAGGGCGGACTCCTACAATGAGCAGTTCTTC,CSVLRADSYNEQFF
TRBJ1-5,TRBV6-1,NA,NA,TGTGCCAGCAGTAGGTTTGGGACAACGAATCAGCCCCAGCATTTT,CASSRFGTTNQPQHF
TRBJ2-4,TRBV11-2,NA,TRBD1,TGTGCCAGCAGCTTCCTCCTTGGACAGGGAAATATAGATATGCACATTCAGTACTTC,CASSFLLGQGNIDMHIQYF
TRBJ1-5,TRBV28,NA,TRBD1,TGTGCCAGCAGTTCCGGGACAGGTCCTCAGCCCCAGCATTTT,CASSSGTGPQPQHF
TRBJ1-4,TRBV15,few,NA,TGTGCCACCAGCAGGGCCGGGCTCCGGAGCGATGAAAAACTGTTTTTT,CATSRAGLRSDEKLFF
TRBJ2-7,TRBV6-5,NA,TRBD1,TGTGCCAGCAGTTACTCATCCGGGACAGGGGCCCCCTGGGAGCAGTACTTC,CASSYSSGTGAPWEQYF
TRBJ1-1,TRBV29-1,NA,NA,TGCAGCGTTGAAGATCGGTACTTCGGGGGGGGTGCGGACACTGAAGCTTTCTTT,CSVEDRYFGGGADTEAFF
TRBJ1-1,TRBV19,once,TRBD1,TGTGCCAGTAGTGGAGAACAGGGGAGCGCTGAAGCTTTCTTT,CASSGEQGSAEAFF
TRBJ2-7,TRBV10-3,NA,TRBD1,TGTGCCATCACCAGGGAAGGGACAGGGGCCCGCTACGAGCAGTACTTC,CAITREGTGARYEQYF
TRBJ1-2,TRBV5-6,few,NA,TGTGCCAGCAGCCCGGGGGGGCCGGGGGGCTACACCTTC,CASSPGGPGGYTF
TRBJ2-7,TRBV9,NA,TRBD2,TGTGCCAGCAGCCCCCACGATACTAGCGACTCCTACGAGCAGTACTTC,CASSPHDTSDSYEQYF
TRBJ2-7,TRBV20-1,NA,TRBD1,TGCAGTGCAAAGGACAGGGGGCCCTACGAGCAGTACTTC,CSAKDRGPYEQYF
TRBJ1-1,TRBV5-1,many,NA,TGCGCCAGCAGCTTGGGCCAGAGCAACACTGAAGCTTTCTTT,CASSLGQSNTEAFF
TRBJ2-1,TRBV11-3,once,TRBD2,TGTGCCAGCAGCTTAGTCGGTCTAGCGGGTCAGTTCTTC,CASSLVGLAGQFF
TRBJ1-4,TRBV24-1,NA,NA,TGTGCCACCAGTGCCGGGAATAATGAAAAACTGTTTTTT,CATSAGNNEKLFF
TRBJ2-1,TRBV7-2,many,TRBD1,TGTGCCACTGGACAGGGGACTGGACATGAGCAGTTCTTC,CATGQGTGHEQFF
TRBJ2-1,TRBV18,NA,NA,TGTGCCAGCTCACCACCCCTTTTAGATGAGCAGTTCTTC,CASSPPLLDEQFF
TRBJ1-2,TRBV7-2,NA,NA,TGTGCCAGCAGCTTATTACAGTGGCTTGGCTACACCTTC,CASSLLQWLGYTF
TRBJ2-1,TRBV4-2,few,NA,TGTGCCAGCAGCCAAGAAGCTGCGGACAATGAGCAGTTCTTC,CASSQEAADNEQFF
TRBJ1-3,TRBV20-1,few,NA,TGCAGTGCTAGAGAGAGGGGGGACACCCTCTCTGGAAACACCATATATTTT,CSARERGDTLSGNTIYF
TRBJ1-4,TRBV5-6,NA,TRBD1,TGTGCCAGCAGCTCTAGGGGGCGAGAAGAAAAACTGTTTTTT,CASSSRGREEKLFF